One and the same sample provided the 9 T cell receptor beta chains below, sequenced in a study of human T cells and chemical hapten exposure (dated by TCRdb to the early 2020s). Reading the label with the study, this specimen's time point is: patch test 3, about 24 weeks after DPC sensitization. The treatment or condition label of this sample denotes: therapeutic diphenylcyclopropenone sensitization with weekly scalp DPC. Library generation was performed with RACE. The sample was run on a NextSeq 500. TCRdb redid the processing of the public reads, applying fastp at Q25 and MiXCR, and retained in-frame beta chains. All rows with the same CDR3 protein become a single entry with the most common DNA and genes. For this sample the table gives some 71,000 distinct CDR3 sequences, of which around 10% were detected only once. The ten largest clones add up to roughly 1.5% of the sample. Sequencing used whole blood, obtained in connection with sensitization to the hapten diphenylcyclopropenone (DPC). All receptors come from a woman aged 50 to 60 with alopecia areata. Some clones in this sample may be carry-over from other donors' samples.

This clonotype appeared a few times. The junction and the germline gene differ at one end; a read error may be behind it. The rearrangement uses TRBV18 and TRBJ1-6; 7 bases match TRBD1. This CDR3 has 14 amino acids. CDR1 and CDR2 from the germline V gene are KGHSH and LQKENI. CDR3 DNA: TGTGTCAGCTCCTCGACAGGGCGAGATTCACCCCTCCACTTT. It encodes CVSSSTGRDSPLHF.

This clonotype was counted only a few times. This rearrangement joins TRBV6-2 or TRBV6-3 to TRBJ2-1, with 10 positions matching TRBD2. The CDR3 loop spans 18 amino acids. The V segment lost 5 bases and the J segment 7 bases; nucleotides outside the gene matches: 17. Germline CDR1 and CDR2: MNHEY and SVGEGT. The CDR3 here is CASSQHGSSGSGRNEQFF. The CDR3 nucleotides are TGTGCCAGCAGTCAACATGGGTCTAGCGGGAGTGGAAGGAATGAGCAGTTCTTC.

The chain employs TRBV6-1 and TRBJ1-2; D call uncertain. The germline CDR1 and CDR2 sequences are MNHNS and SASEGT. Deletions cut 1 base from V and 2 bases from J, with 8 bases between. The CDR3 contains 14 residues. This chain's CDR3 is CASSEGRGNYGYTF. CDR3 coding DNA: TGTGCCAGCAGTGAAGGCAGAGGCAACTATGGCTACACCTTC.

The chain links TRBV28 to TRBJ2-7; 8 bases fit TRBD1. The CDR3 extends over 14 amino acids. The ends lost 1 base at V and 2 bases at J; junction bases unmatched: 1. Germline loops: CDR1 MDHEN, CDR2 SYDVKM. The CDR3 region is CASSLSGQAYEQYF. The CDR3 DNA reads TGTGCCAGCAGTTTATCGGGACAGGCCTACGAGCAGTACTTC.

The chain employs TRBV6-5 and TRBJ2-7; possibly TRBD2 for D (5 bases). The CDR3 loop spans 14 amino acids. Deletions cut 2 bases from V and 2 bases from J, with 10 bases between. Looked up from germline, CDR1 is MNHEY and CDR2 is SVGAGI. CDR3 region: CASSYGTGAYEQYF. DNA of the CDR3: TGTGCCAGCAGTTACGGCACCGGGGCCTACGAGCAGTACTTC.

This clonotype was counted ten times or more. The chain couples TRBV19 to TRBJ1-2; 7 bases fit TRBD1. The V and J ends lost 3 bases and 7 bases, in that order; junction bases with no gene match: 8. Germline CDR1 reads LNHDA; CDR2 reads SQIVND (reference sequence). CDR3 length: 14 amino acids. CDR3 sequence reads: CASSMSRDRVGYTF. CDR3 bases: TGTGCCAGTAGTATGTCAAGAGACAGGGTTGGCTACACCTTC.

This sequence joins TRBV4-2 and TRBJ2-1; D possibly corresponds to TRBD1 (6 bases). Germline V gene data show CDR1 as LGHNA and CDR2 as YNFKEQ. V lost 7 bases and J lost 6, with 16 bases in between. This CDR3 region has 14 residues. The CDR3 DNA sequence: TGTGCCAGCAACGCAAGGGCAGGGGTCAATGAGCAGTTCTTC. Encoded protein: CASNARAGVNEQFF.

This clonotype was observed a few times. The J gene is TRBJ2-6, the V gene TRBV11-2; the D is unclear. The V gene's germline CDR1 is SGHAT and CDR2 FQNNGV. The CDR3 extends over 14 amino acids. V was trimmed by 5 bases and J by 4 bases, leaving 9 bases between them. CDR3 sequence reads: CASSLTSGANVLTF. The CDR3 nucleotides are TGTGCCAGCAGCCTGACGTCCGGGGCCAACGTCCTGACTTTC.

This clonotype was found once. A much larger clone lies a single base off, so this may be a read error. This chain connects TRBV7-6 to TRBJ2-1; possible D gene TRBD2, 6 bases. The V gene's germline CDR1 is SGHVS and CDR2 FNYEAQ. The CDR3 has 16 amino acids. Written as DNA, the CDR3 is TGTGCCAGCAGCTTAAATCCGGCGGGGAACGGGAATGAGCAGTCCTTC. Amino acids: CASSLNPAGNGNEQSF.